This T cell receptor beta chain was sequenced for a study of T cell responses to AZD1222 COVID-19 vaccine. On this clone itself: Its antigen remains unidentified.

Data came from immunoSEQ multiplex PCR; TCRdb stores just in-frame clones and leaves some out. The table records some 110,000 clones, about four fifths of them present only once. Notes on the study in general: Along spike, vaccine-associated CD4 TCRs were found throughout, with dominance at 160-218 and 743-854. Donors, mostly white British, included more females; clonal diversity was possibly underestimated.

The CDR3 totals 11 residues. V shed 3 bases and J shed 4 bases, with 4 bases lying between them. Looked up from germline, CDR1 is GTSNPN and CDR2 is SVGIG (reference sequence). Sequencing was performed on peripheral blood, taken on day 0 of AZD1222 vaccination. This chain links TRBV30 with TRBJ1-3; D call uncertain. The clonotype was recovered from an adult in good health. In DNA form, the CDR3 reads TGTGCCTGGAGGGCGGGAAACACCATATATTTT. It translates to CAWRAGNTIYF.